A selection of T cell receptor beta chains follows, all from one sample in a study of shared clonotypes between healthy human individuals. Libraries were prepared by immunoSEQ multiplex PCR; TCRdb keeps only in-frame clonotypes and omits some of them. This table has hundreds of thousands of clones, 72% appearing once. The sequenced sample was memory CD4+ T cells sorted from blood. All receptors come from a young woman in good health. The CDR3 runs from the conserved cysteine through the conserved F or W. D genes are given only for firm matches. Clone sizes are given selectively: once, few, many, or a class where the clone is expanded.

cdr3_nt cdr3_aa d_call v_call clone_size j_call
TGTGCCAGCAGCTTAAGAGTAGCGGGGTACACCGGGGAGCTGTTTTTT CASSLRVAGYTGELFF TRBD2 TRBV7-3 once TRBJ2-2
TGTGCCAGCAGTCGGACTAGCGGTGGGTACAATGAGCAGTTCTTC CASSRTSGGYNEQFF TRBD2 TRBV28 - TRBJ2-1
TGTGCCAGTAGTCCTATGCAGGGAAACACTGAAGCTTTCTTT CASSPMQGNTEAFF - TRBV19 - TRBJ1-1
TGCGCCAGCAGCATAGATTCAGCGGGAGGCGCGTCAGATACGCAGTATTTT CASSIDSAGGASDTQYF TRBD2 TRBV5-1 - TRBJ2-3
TGTGCCAGCAGTGATGCTGGGACAGGGAGCGGCGAGCAGTACTTC CASSDAGTGSGEQYF TRBD1 TRBV2 - TRBJ2-7
TGTGCCAGCTCACCACGTGGGGTCGGGAACACTGAAGCTTTCTTT CASSPRGVGNTEAFF - TRBV18 - TRBJ1-1
TGTGCCAGCAGCCACAGGGGGGCAGAGAACACTGAAGCTTTCTTT CASSHRGAENTEAFF - TRBV21-1 - TRBJ1-1
TGTGCCAGCTTAGTTAGCGGGAGCACCGGTGAGCAGTTCTTC CASLVSGSTGEQFF TRBD2 TRBV18 once TRBJ2-1
TGTGCCAGCAGCTGGACCGGGACAGGGAGTTCTAATGAGCAGTTCTTC CASSWTGTGSSNEQFF TRBD1 TRBV11-3 medium-sized TRBJ2-1
TGTGCCAGCAGCTTCTCCAACAGCAAGCAAGAGACCCAGTACTTC CASSFSNSKQETQYF - TRBV11-2 - TRBJ2-5
TGTGCCTGGAGTGTACCGGTGAACTATGGCTACACCTTC CAWSVPVNYGYTF - TRBV30 - TRBJ1-2
TGTGCCAGCAGTCAAGGACTAGCGCCTTACGAGCAGTACTTC CASSQGLAPYEQYF TRBD2 TRBV2 - TRBJ2-7
TGCGCCAGCAGCCAAGGATTGGGCACAGATACGCAGTATTTT CASSQGLGTDTQYF - TRBV4-1 - TRBJ2-3
TGTGCCAGCTCACCTACCGGAGGAAGCAATCAGCCCCAGCATTTT CASSPTGGSNQPQHF - TRBV18 - TRBJ1-5
TGTGCCAGCAGGGACCAGACAGGGGGTTTCTATGGCTACACCTTC CASRDQTGGFYGYTF TRBD1 TRBV6-5 - TRBJ1-2
TGTGCCAGCAGCTTACACAGGAATCCCACTGAAGCTTTCTTT CASSLHRNPTEAFF - TRBV11-2 - TRBJ1-1
TGTGCCAGCAGCTTCCAGGGCGGGAGGGAGCCCCAGCATTTT CASSFQGGREPQHF - TRBV7-2 - TRBJ1-5
TGTGCCAGCAGCCAATCACAAGAGACCCAGTACTTC CASSQSQETQYF - TRBV14 - TRBJ2-5
TGTGCCAGCAGCTCACTAGGGGTCGACACTGAAGCTTTCTTT CASSSLGVDTEAFF - TRBV7-9 - TRBJ1-1
TGTGCCGCACCCAACACGGGACAGGGCGGCGGAAACACCATATATTTT CAAPNTGQGGGNTIYF TRBD1 TRBV2 - TRBJ1-3
TGTGCCAGCAGTGAATTCCGGAGCTCTGGAAACACCATATATTTT CASSEFRSSGNTIYF - TRBV6-1 - TRBJ1-3
TGTGCCAGCAGTGTAATAAGACAGGGAGGAGAGACCCAGTACTTC CASSVIRQGGETQYF - TRBV6-1 - TRBJ2-5
TGTGCCAGCAGTGGGGGGAGGGCCTGGGAGACCCAGTACTTC CASSGGRAWETQYF TRBD2 TRBV28 - TRBJ2-5
TGCAGCGTTAGAACGGGCGGGAACACTGAAGCTTTCTTT CSVRTGGNTEAFF - TRBV29-1 - TRBJ1-1
TGTGCCAGCAAGGACGGGGGGACGGTTCTCGGCGAGCAGTACTTC CASKDGGTVLGEQYF TRBD2 TRBV28 - TRBJ2-7
TGTGCCAGCAGTTTAATCAGCAAGGGCACCCCTTTCTACGAGCAGTACTTC CASSLISKGTPFYEQYF - TRBV28 - TRBJ2-7
TGTGCCAGCAGCTACGCGCCCAATGAGCAGTTCTTC CASSYAPNEQFF - TRBV6-6 - TRBJ2-1
TGTGCCAGCAGGGAAAACAGGGGGAGAGCTTTCTTT CASRENRGRAFF TRBD1 TRBV2 - TRBJ1-1
TGTGCCAGCAGCTTACAGATAGCGGCGAACACCGGGGAGCTGTTTTTT CASSLQIAANTGELFF - TRBV7-2 - TRBJ2-2
TGCAGCGTTGAGTTAGGGCTGAACACTGAAGCTTTCTTT CSVELGLNTEAFF - TRBV29-1 - TRBJ1-1
TGTGCCAGCCTAAGTCGCGAGGGGTTCTTGGGGGAGCTGTTTTTT CASLSREGFLGELFF - TRBV27 - TRBJ2-2
TGTGCCAGCAGAGGGACTAGCGGGAGCCGGGGGAGAGAGACCCAGTACTTC CASRGTSGSRGRETQYF TRBD2 TRBV28 - TRBJ2-5
TGTGCCAGCAGTTTAATCATTCCCGGGGAGCTGTTTTTT CASSLIIPGELFF - TRBV28 - TRBJ2-2
TGTGCCAGCAGCCCGGGGATCCAAGAGACCCAGTACTTC CASSPGIQETQYF - TRBV5-4 - TRBJ2-5
TGTGCCAGCAGCGTCCTGGGGGGCAATCAGCCCCAGCATTTT CASSVLGGNQPQHF - TRBV28 once TRBJ1-5
TGTGCCAGCAGTCCCCGATATAGCGGGGGAGGGCACACTGAAGCTTTCTTT CASSPRYSGGGHTEAFF - TRBV6-4 - TRBJ1-1
TGTGCCAGTAGCAGACTAGCGCAACCCCAAGAGACCCAGTACTTC CASSRLAQPQETQYF TRBD2 TRBV19 - TRBJ2-5
TGTGCCAGCAGCTTGGGCATACTAGGGATGAACTCCTACGAGCAGTACTTC CASSLGILGMNSYEQYF - TRBV5-4 - TRBJ2-7
TGTGCCAGTGCAAGCGGCACAGATACGCAGTATTTT CASASGTDTQYF - TRBV19 few TRBJ2-3
TGTGCCAGCAGTTCCAGGGGTCTCTACTATGGCTACACCTTC CASSSRGLYYGYTF - TRBV2 few TRBJ1-2
TGTGCCTGGAGCGCTTTAAAGAGCAATCAGCCCCAGCATTTT CAWSALKSNQPQHF - TRBV30 - TRBJ1-5